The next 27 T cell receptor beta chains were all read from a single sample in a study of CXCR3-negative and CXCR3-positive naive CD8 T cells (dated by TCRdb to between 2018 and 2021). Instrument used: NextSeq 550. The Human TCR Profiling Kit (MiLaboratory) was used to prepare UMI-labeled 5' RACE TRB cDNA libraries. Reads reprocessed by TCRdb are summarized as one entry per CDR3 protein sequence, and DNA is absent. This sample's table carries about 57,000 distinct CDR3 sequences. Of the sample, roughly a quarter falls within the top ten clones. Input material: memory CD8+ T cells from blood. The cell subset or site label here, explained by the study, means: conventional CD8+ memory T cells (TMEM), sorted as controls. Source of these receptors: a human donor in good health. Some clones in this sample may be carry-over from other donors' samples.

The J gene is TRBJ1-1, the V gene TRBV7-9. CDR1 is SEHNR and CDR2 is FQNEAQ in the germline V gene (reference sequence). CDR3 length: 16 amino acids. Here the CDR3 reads CASSFQRDGLNTEAFF.

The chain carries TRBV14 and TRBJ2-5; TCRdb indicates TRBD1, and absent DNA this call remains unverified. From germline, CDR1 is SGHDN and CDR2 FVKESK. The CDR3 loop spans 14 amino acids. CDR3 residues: CASSQYRASSFISF. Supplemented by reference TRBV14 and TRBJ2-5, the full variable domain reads EAGVTQFPSHSVIEKGQTVTLRCDPISGHDNLYWYRRVMGKEIKFLLHFVKESKQDESGMPNNRFLAERTGGTYSTLKVQPAELEDSGVYFCASSQYRASSFISFGPGTRLLVL.

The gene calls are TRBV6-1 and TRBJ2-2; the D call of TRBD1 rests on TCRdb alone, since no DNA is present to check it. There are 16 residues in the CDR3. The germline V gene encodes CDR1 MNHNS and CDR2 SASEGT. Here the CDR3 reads CASSPGSLTNTGELFF.

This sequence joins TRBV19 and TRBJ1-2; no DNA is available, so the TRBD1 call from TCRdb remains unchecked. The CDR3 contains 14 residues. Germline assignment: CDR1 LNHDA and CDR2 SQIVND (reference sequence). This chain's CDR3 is CASSTQRDTYGYTF.

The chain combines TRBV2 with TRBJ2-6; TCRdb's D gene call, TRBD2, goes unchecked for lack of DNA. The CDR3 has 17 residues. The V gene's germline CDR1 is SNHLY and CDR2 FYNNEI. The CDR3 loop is CASSGLAVASGANVLTF.

CDR3 loop: CASSPSGALRMNTEAFF. This chain connects TRBV7-6 to TRBJ1-1. The CDR3 has 17 residues. Germline values: CDR1 SGHVS, CDR2 FNYEAQ.

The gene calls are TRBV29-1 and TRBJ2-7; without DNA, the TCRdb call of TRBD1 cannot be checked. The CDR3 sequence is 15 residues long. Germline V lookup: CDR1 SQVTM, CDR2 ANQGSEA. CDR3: CSVDIVGQGAYEQYF.

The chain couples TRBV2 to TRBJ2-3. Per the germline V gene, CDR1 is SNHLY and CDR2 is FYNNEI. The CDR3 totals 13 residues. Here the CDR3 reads CASSKRNTDTQYF.

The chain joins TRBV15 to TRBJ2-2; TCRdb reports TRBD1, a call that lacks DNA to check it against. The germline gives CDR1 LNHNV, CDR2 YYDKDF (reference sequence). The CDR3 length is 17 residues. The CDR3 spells CATSRDGGQGYTGELFF.

The CDR3 is CASSYSPRGFAHEQYF. The chain carries TRBV6-2 or TRBV6-3 and TRBJ2-7; TCRdb picks TRBD2, but there is no DNA to check that call. The germline V gene has CDR1 MNHEY and CDR2 SVGEGT. The CDR3 sequence is 16 residues long.

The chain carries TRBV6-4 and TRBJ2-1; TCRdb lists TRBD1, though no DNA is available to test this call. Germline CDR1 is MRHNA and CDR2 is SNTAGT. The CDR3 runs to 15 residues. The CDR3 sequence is CASSEFGQANNEQFF.

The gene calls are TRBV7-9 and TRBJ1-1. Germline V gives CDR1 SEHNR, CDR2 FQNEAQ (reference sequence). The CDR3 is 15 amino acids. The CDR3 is CASSLVGGRDTEAFF.

The CDR3 reads CASSQWGGRQPQHF. The gene calls are TRBV16 and TRBJ1-5; TCRdb returns TRBD1, unconfirmable since there is no DNA. The length of the CDR3 is 14 residues. Germline CDR1 and CDR2: KGHSY and FQNENV.

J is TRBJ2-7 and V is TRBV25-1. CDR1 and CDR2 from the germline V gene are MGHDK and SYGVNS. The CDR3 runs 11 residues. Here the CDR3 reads CASSTTYEQYF.

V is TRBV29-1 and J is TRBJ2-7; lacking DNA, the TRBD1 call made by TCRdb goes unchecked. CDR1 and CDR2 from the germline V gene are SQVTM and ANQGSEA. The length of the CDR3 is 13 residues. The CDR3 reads CSVPGTRSYEQYF.

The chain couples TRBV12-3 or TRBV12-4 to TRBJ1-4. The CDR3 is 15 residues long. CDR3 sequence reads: CASSLVEQTNEKLFF.

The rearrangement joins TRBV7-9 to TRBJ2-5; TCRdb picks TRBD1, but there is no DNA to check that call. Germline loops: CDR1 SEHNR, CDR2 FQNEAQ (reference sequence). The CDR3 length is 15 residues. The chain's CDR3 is CASSPPLRGQETQYF.

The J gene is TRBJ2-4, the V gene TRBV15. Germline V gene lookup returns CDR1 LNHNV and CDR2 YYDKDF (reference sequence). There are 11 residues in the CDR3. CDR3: CATSKGSYAYF.

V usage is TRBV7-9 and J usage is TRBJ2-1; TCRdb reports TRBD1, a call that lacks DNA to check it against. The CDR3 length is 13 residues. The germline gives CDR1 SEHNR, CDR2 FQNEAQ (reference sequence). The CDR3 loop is CASSSRGSNEQFF.

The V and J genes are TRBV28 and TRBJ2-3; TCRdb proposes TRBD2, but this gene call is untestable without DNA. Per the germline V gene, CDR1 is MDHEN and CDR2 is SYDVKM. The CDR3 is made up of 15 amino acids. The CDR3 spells CASSLGGGSTDTQYF.

CDR3: CASSLAPGLQETQYF. V is TRBV7-8 and J is TRBJ2-5; the TRBD2 assignment by TCRdb is unverifiable without DNA. This CDR3 is 15 amino acids long. Germline assignment: CDR1 SGHVS and CDR2 FQNEAQ.

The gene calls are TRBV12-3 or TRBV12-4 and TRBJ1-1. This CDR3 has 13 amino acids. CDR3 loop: CASSLAGQLEAFF.

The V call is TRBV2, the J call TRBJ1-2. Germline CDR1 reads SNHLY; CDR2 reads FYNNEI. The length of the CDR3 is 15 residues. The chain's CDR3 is CASSDFGGDNYGYTF.

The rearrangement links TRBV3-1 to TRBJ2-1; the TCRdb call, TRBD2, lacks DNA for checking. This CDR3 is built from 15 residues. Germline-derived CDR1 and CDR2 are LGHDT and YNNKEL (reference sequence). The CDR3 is CASRNGTSGRNEQFF.

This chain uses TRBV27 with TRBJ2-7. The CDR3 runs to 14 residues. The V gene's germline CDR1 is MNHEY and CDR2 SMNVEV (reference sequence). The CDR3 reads CASSLPGGTYEQYF.

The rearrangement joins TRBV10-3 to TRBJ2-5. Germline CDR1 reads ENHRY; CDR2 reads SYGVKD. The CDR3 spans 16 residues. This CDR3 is CAISDRGRRQQETQYF.

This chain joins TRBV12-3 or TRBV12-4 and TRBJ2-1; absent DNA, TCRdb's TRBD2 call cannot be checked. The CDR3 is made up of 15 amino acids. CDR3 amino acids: CASSLGLASWGEQFF.